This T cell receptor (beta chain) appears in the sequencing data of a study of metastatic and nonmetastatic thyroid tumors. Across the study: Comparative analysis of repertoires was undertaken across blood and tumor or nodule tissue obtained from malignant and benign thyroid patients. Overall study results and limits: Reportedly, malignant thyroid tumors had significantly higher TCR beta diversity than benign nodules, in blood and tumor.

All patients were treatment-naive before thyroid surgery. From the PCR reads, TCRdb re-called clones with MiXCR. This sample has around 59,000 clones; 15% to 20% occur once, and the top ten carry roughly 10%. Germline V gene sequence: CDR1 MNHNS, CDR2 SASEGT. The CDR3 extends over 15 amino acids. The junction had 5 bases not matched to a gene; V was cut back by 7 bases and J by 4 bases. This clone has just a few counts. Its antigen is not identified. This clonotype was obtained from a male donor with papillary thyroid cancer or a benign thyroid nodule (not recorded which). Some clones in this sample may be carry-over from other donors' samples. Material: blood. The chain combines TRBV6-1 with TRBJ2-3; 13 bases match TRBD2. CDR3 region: CASIVTSGGPDTQYF. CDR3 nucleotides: TGTGCCAGCATCGTGACTAGCGGGGGGCCAGATACGCAGTATTTT.